The next 24 T cell receptor beta chains were all read from a single sample in a study of T cell repertoires in cytomegalovirus infection. MiXCR, run by TCRdb on the reads, gives a single entry per CDR3 protein. The sample consists of 650,000 to 850,000 distinct CDR3 sequences, roughly 28% of them appearing once. These TCRs are of unknown antigen specificity. The sequences come from cultured CD8+ T cells from PBMCs, collected from culture after CMV antigen stimulation. These receptors came from a human donor in good health (CMV status not recorded). Some clones in this sample may be carry-over from other donors' samples.

This clonotype was seen a handful of times. The J gene is TRBJ2-4, the V gene TRBV18, with D unclear. The germline V gene has CDR1 KGHSH and CDR2 LQKENI. V lost 2 bases, J lost 4 bases, and 6 bases lay in between. This CDR3 has 13 amino acids. The CDR3 loop reads CASSPDEKNIQYF. The CDR3 nucleotides read TGTGCCAGCTCACCAGACGAAAAAAACATTCAGTACTTC.

As for this clonotype: This may be a read error: a much more frequent sequence differs by one nucleotide. This rearrangement joins TRBV10-3 to TRBJ1-5; D gene unclear. This CDR3 has 14 residues. V lost 8 bases and J 1 base, leaving 12 bases between the germline ends. Germline values: CDR1 ENHRY, CDR2 SYGVKD. CDR3 in amino acids: CAISPEVSNQPQHF. CDR3 in DNA: TGTGCCATCTCTCCAGAGGTAAGCAATCAGCCCCAGCATTTT.

This clonotype occurred a few times. The rearrangement joins TRBV19 to TRBJ1-1, with TRBD1 identical over 7 bases. The CDR3 length is 14 residues. V lost 7 bases, J lost 5 bases, and 10 bases stayed unmatched. Germline values: CDR1 LNHDA, CDR2 SQIVND (reference sequence). Here the CDR3 DNA reads TGTGCCAGTAAGACCGGGACAGTTGATACTGAAGCTTTCTTT. The encoded protein is CASKTGTVDTEAFF.

The chain employs TRBV12-2 and TRBJ1-1; the table gives TRBD1 as D, unverified against the DNA. TRBV12-2 is reported as a pseudogene. The CDR3 runs 17 residues. The CDR3 loop is CASRLAAKGQGSTEAFF. In DNA, the CDR3 is TGTGCAAGTCGCTTAGCGGCCAAGGGGCAGGGAAGCACTGAAGCTTTCTTT.

In its sample, this clonotype was seen a few times. This chain links TRBV7-9 with TRBJ2-7, with D possibly being TRBD1 (5 bases). The ends were cut back, 0 bases at V and 1 base at J, with 13 bases in the middle. This CDR3 contains 16 residues. Germline CDR1 is SEHNR and CDR2 is FQNEAQ (reference sequence). The CDR3: CASSLAGQGNSYEQYF. CDR3 nucleotides: TGTGCCAGCAGCTTAGCTGGTCAGGGAAATTCCTACGAGCAGTACTTC.

The CDR3 loop reads CASRPSLSGNTIYF. The CDR3 region has the DNA TGTGCCAGCAGGCCCTCTCTCTCTGGAAACACCATATATTTT. The J gene is TRBJ1-3, the V gene TRBV14; D not certain. This CDR3 spans 14 amino acids. V was pared by 6 bases and J by 0 bases, with 9 bases between. Germline V CDR1 and CDR2: SGHDN, FVKESK.

The chain is built from TRBV18 and TRBJ2-3; 7 positions match TRBD2. With 6 bases clipped from V and 2 bases from J, the junction kept 5 bases outside the gene matches. Germline V gene lookup returns CDR1 KGHSH and CDR2 LQKENI. The CDR3 covers 14 residues. The CDR3 region is CASSSGSLTDTQYF. DNA for the CDR3: TGTGCCAGCTCTAGCGGGTCACTCACAGATACGCAGTATTTT.

The table lists this clonotype with many counts. V is TRBV7-2 and J is TRBJ2-1; the match to TRBD2 covers 8 bases. This CDR3 has 19 residues. The germline CDR1 and CDR2 sequences are SGHTA and FQGNSA. With 5 bases clipped from V and 3 bases from J, the junction kept 18 bases outside the gene matches. The CDR3, as DNA: TGTGCCAGCAGCCTTTATCCTACAGCACGGCGGGGGGACTACAATGAGCAGTTCTTC. This translates into CASSLYPTARRGDYNEQFF.

The rearrangement joins TRBV13 to TRBJ1-3; possible D gene TRBD1, 5 bases. The CDR3 loop spans 17 amino acids. CDR1 is PRHDT, CDR2 FYEKMQ, per germline (reference sequence). V was trimmed by 3 bases and J by 6 bases, leaving 21 bases between them. CDR3 sequence reads: CASSFRQSNRRENTIYF. The CDR3 DNA reads as TGTGCCAGCAGCTTCCGACAGAGCAACCGTAGAGAAAACACCATATATTTT.

This chain links TRBV28 with TRBJ2-7; perhaps TRBD1 as D (6 bases). V lost 9 bases to trimming and J lost 2 bases, with 20 bases between them. The CDR3 runs to 15 residues. The V gene's germline CDR1 is MDHEN and CDR2 SYDVKM. DNA of the CDR3: TGTGCCAGTGAGCCCCTGTGGGGGACAACCTACGAGCAGTACTTC. It specifies CASEPLWGTTYEQYF.

This clonotype appeared a few times. V is TRBV29-1 and J is TRBJ2-1; tentative D call: TRBD1 (5 bases). The germline V gene encodes CDR1 SQVTM and CDR2 ANQGSEA. The V gene lost 3 bases and the J gene lost 2 bases, with 5 bases spanning the gap. CDR3 length: 12 residues. DNA of the CDR3: TGCAGCGTTGAGACAGCCTACAATGAGCAGTTCTTC. Protein product: CSVETAYNEQFF.

The chain has TRBV28 and TRBJ1-4; 7 bases map to TRBD1. V dropped 2 bases and J dropped 0; count of bases not matched to a gene: 6. The germline gives CDR1 MDHEN, CDR2 SYDVKM. The CDR3 loop spans 17 amino acids. Here the CDR3 reads CASSLPRDRATNEKLFF. CDR3 bases: TGTGCCAGCAGTTTACCCCGGGACAGAGCAACTAATGAAAAACTGTTTTTT.

This clonotype was counted ten times or more. The V gene is TRBV7-8, the J gene TRBJ2-4; TRBD1 matches at 7 bases. The CDR3 sequence is 15 residues long. Trimming at V came to 6 bases and at J to 1 base, leaving 6 bases not matched to a gene. Germline V gene data show CDR1 as SGHVS and CDR2 as FQNEAQ. CDR3 region: CASRSEGAAKNIQYF. The DNA for the CDR3 is TGTGCCAGCAGGAGCGAGGGGGCGGCCAAAAACATTCAGTACTTC. Drawing the rest from reference TRBV7-8 and TRBJ2-4, the complete variable domain is GAGVSQSPRYKVAKRGQDVALRCDPISGHVSLFWYQQALGQGPEFLTYFQNEAQLDKSGLPSDRFFAERPEGSVSTLKIQRTQQEDSAVYLCASRSEGAAKNIQYFGAGTRLSVL.

This clonotype was counted only a few times. The chain uses TRBV7-9 and TRBJ2-2; 12 nucleotides agree with TRBD2. V lost 4 bases, J lost 3 bases, and 0 bases stayed unmatched. CDR1 and CDR2 from the germline V gene are SEHNR and FQNEAQ (reference sequence). This CDR3 comprises 15 residues. CDR3 in DNA: TGTGCCAGCAGCTGGACTAGCGGGGACACCGGGGAGCTGTTTTTT. It encodes CASSWTSGDTGELFF.

This clonotype was picked up many times. The chain recombines TRBV6-6 with TRBJ2-1; no clear D gene. Trimming removed 0 bases from V and 7 bases from J, with 7 bases in between. The CDR3 runs 13 residues. Germline values: CDR1 MNHNY, CDR2 SVGAGI (reference sequence). Written as DNA, the CDR3 is TGTGCCAGCAGTTACTCGACCGGGAATGAGCAGTTCTTC. Translating gives CASSYSTGNEQFF.

The sample holds a few counts of this clonotype. The chain recombines TRBV6-6 with TRBJ2-5; no firm D call. The CDR3 totals 12 residues. Germline assignment: CDR1 MNHNY and CDR2 SVGAGI (reference sequence). The V and J ends lost 6 bases and 5 bases respectively, with 10 bases between them. The CDR3 DNA reads as TGTGCCAGCAGACTACAGTGGGAGACCCAGTACTTC. It yields the protein CASRLQWETQYF.

The J gene is TRBJ2-1, the V gene TRBV7-9; D unclear. V gave up 3 bases and J gave up 8 bases, with 17 bases separating them. The CDR3 loop spans 15 amino acids. From germline, CDR1 is SEHNR and CDR2 FQNEAQ (reference sequence). CDR3 amino acids: CASSLVLPQADEQFF. In nucleotides, the CDR3 is TGTGCCAGCAGCTTGGTGTTGCCCCAAGCCGATGAGCAGTTCTTC.

This clonotype was seen only a few times. The V and J genes are TRBV11-1 and TRBJ2-2; D unresolved. The CDR3 runs 14 residues. CDR1 is SGHAT and CDR2 is FQDESV in the germline V gene (reference sequence). Trimming removed 5 bases from V and 7 bases from J, with 14 bases in between. Written as DNA, the CDR3 is TGTGCCAGCAGCCACCGGGCCGGCGGCGGGGAGCTGTTTTTT. Its protein product is CASSHRAGGGELFF.

The J gene is TRBJ1-6, the V gene TRBV7-9; 7 bases align to TRBD1. With 5 bases clipped from V and 4 bases from J, the junction kept 11 bases outside the gene matches. The CDR3 has 17 residues. Germline values: CDR1 SEHNR, CDR2 FQNEAQ (reference sequence). CDR3: CASSHTGVTDYNSPLHF. Written as DNA, the CDR3 is TGTGCCAGCAGCCATACAGGGGTGACGGATTATAATTCACCCCTCCACTTT.

The V and J genes are TRBV7-6 and TRBJ1-6; unclear D gene. The V end was cut by 5 bases, the J end by 7 bases, with 24 bases between. Germline V gives CDR1 SGHVS, CDR2 FNYEAQ. The CDR3 is made up of 18 amino acids. Here the CDR3 reads CASSLLPGRQVANSPLHF. The CDR3 bases are TGTGCCAGCAGCCTCCTACCAGGCCGACAAGTTGCGAATTCACCCCTCCACTTT.

This clonotype has a handful of counts. This chain uses TRBV4-2 with TRBJ1-1; 8 bases match TRBD1. The CDR3 has 18 amino acids. CDR1 is LGHNA, CDR2 YNFKEQ, per germline. The trim removed 3 bases at V and 0 bases at J, leaving 12 bases unmatched. CDR3 in amino acids: CASSHSDRGGGMNTEAFF. DNA for the CDR3: TGTGCCAGCAGCCATTCCGACAGGGGTGGGGGCATGAACACTGAAGCTTTCTTT.

V gene TRBV4-3 combines with J gene TRBJ1-1; D might be TRBD1 (5 bases). The CDR3 loop spans 13 amino acids. From germline, CDR1 is LGHNA and CDR2 YSLEER. The ends were cut back, 0 bases at V and 10 bases at J, with 12 bases in the middle. The CDR3 sequence is CASSQDLGRVAFF. CDR3 sequence (DNA): TGCGCCAGCAGCCAAGATTTGGGCAGGGTAGCTTTCTTT.

The chain combines TRBV11-2 with TRBJ1-2; TRBD1 matches at 7 bases. The J segment lost 7 bases and the V segment lost 4 bases, leaving 21 bases of the junction unmatched. This CDR3 comprises 18 residues. Looked up from germline, CDR1 is SGHAT and CDR2 is FQNNGV. CDR3 region: CASSSQSGSGGLLGGYTF. The CDR3 DNA reads as TGTGCCAGCAGCTCCCAATCCGGGTCAGGGGGTCTACTTGGTGGCTACACCTTC.

The sample holds a few counts of this clonotype. The V and J genes are TRBV7-9 and TRBJ1-5; D perhaps matches TRBD1 (6 bases). Trimming took 7 bases from V and 5 from J, leaving 12 bases between them. CDR1 and CDR2 (germline): SEHNR, FQNEAQ (reference sequence). This CDR3 has 13 amino acids. The CDR3 DNA reads TGTGCCAGCACACAGGGTGCCTATCAGCCCCAGCATTTT. It encodes CASTQGAYQPQHF.